This TCR beta chain derives from a study of Graves' ophthalmopathy and Graves' hyperthyroidism. The table lists this clonotype with many counts. The sequenced template was RNA, covering the TCR beta CDR3 region. The library came from an HTBI-primed first-round RT-PCR and a second-round multiplex PCR. TCRdb fed the multiplex PCR reads into MiXCR, producing one record per CDR3 protein. The repertoire consists of a few hundred thousand distinct CDR3 sequences, with 15% to 20% occurring once and the leading ten covering roughly 2.3%. Germline CDR1 SGHAT, CDR2 FQNNGV. V trimming: 3 bases; J trimming: 7 bases; junction bases outside the gene matches: 13. The CDR3 contains 16 residues.

This TCR was recovered from an adult woman with stable Graves' hyperthyroidism. The chain has TRBV11-2 and TRBJ2-5; TRBD1 matches at 8 bases. Material for sequencing was peripheral blood. The CDR3 DNA follows: TGTGCCAGCAGCTTCCAGACAGGGGCAGTGGCAGGGACCCAGTACTTC. Amino acids: CASSFQTGAVAGTQYF.